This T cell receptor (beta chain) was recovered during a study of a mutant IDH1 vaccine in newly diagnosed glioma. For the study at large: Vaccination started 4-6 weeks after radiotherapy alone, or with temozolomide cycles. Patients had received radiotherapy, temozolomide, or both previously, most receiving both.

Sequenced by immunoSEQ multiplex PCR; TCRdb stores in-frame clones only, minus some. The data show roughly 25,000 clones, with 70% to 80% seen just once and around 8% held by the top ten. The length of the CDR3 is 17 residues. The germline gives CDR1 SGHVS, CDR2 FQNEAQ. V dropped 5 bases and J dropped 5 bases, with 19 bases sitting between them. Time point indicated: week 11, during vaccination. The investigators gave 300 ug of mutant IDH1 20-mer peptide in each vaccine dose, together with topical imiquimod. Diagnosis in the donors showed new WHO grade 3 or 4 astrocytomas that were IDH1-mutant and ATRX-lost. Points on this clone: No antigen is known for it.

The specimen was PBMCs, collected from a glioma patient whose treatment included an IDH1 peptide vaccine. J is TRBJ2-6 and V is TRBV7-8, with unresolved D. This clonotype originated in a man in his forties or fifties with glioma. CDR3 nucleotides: TGTGCCAGCAGCATGAACTGCCCACAAAGTCGGGCCAACGTCCTGACTTTC. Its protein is CASSMNCPQSRANVLTF.